Below are 23 T cell receptor beta chains sequenced from a single sample in a study of early T cells in non-severe SARS-CoV-2 infection. From the 5' RACE reads, TCRdb called clonotypes with MiXCR, one entry per CDR3 protein. Of tens of thousands of distinct CDR3 sequences listed, over 13% were seen once; the top ten hold roughly 4.3%. Specimen: whole blood, collected at baseline. These receptors were taken from an adult who was a healthcare worker with PCR-confirmed SARS-CoV-2 infection or an uninfected control (not recorded which).

J is TRBJ1-2 and V is TRBV5-1; 11 bases align to TRBD1. The CDR3 is made up of 15 amino acids. Germline CDR1 and CDR2: SGHRS and YFSETQ. V was pared by 3 bases and J by 4 bases, with 5 bases of the junction left unmatched. The CDR3 loop is CASSSGQGARYGYTF. The CDR3 DNA sequence: TGCGCCAGCAGCTCTGGACAGGGGGCCCGCTATGGCTACACCTTC.

The chain couples TRBV6-5 to TRBJ2-2, with 8 bases identical to TRBD2. The CDR3 is made up of 16 amino acids. V lost 5 bases to trimming and J lost 0 bases; unmatched junction nucleotides: 5. Germline V gene data show CDR1 as MNHEY and CDR2 as SVGAGI. The CDR3 protein is CASSLLADANTGELFF. The DNA of the CDR3 is TGTGCCAGCAGTCTACTAGCGGACGCGAACACCGGGGAGCTGTTTTTT.

This clonotype occurred a few times. The chain uses TRBV7-3 and TRBJ2-1; 9 bases agree with TRBD2. The CDR3 runs to 20 residues. CDR1 and CDR2 from the germline V gene are SGHTA and FQGTGA. J was trimmed by 6 bases and V by 5 bases; bases with no gene match: 23. The CDR3 DNA is TGTGCCAGCAGCCCACGTAGACTAGCGGACCGAAACGGGGGGGTCAATGAGCAGTTCTTC. Its translation is CASSPRRLADRNGGVNEQFF.

In this sample, this clonotype turned up many times. J is TRBJ2-7 and V is TRBV20-1, with TRBD1 matching over 7 bases. The junction had 1 base not matched to a gene; V was cut back by 1 base and J by 7 bases. The CDR3 contains 11 residues. Looked up from germline, CDR1 is DFQATT and CDR2 is SNEGSKA (reference sequence). CDR3 loop: CSARATGEQYF. The DNA for the CDR3 is TGCAGTGCTAGAGCGACAGGGGAGCAGTACTTC.

This clonotype was found a few times. This chain uses TRBV18 with TRBJ2-1, with a weak D call TRBD1 (5 bases). The CDR3 totals 15 residues. V lost 6 bases to trimming and J lost 0 bases, with 12 bases between them. From germline, CDR1 is KGHSH and CDR2 LQKENI. CDR3 DNA sequence: TGTGCCAGCTCCAAAGGGGAAAGCTCCTACAATGAGCAGTTCTTC. It encodes CASSKGESSYNEQFF.

This clonotype was recorded at least ten times. The rearrangement uses TRBV5-1 and TRBJ1-1, with TRBD1 identical over 11 bases. The CDR3 loop spans 13 amino acids. Germline V lookup: CDR1 SGHRS, CDR2 YFSETQ. V was pared by 4 bases and J by 11 bases, with 7 bases of the junction left unmatched. CDR3 coding DNA: TGCGCCAGCAGCCTAGGGACAGGGGGAAGTGCTTTCTTT. This sequence encodes CASSLGTGGSAFF.

The chain has TRBV27 and TRBJ2-3; D not resolved. The germline V and J ends were trimmed by 5 bases and 3 bases, with 9 bases remaining between them. Germline lookup yields CDR1 MNHEY and CDR2 SMNVEV (reference sequence). The CDR3 totals 13 residues. The CDR3 region has the DNA TGTGCCAGCAGTGCCCTTGGAACAGATACGCAGTATTTT. Translating it yields CASSALGTDTQYF.

This clonotype was counted only a few times. The V and J genes are TRBV7-8 and TRBJ2-7, with D possibly being TRBD1 (6 bases). The V end was cut by 1 base, the J end by 5 bases, with 15 bases between. Germline values: CDR1 SGHVS, CDR2 FQNEAQ. This CDR3 is 15 amino acids long. The CDR3 reads CASSLELGARDEQYF. The CDR3 DNA reads TGTGCCAGCAGCTTAGAGCTGGGGGCGCGGGACGAGCAGTACTTC.

This rearrangement joins TRBV5-5 to TRBJ2-7; D remains unclear. Between the trimmed V and J ends, which lost 2 bases and 2 bases, there was a span of 2 bases. The CDR3 is made up of 11 amino acids. The germline V gene has CDR1 SGHKS and CDR2 YYEKEE (reference sequence). The CDR3 protein is CASSFTYEQYF. CDR3 DNA sequence: TGTGCCAGCAGCTTTACCTACGAGCAGTACTTC.

The chain carries TRBV12-3 or TRBV12-4 and TRBJ2-1; D is unresolved. CDR3 length: 13 residues. V shed 3 bases and J shed 8 bases, with 11 bases lying between them. The CDR3 protein is CASSFGQAYEQFF. CDR3 nucleotides: TGTGCCAGCAGTTTTGGGCAGGCCTATGAGCAGTTCTTC.

This clonotype has at least ten counts. This chain links TRBV25-1 with TRBJ2-5; a weak D match, TRBD1 (5 bases). V lost 5 bases, J lost 9 bases, and 10 bases lay in between. The CDR3 has 11 residues. Germline CDR1 is MGHDK and CDR2 is SYGVNS. For the CDR3, the DNA is TGTGCCAGCAGTACCACGACAGCCCAGTACTTC. Translated, it gives CASSTTTAQYF.

This clonotype was counted ten times or more. The chain combines TRBV4-1 with TRBJ2-1; 7 bases map to TRBD2. V trimming: 5 bases; J trimming: 0 bases; junction bases outside the gene matches: 4. CDR3 length equals 15 residues. Germline CDR1 reads MGHRA; CDR2 reads YSYEKL. The CDR3 is CASSLAGNSYNEQFF. The CDR3 nucleotides are TGCGCCAGCAGCTTAGCGGGCAACTCCTACAATGAGCAGTTCTTC.

The chain is built from TRBV5-1 and TRBJ2-7, with D maybe TRBD2 (6 bases). Germline V CDR1 and CDR2: SGHRS, YFSETQ. Trimming shortened V by 4 bases and J by 0 bases, and 14 bases separated the two germline ends. The CDR3 contains 15 residues. CDR3 in DNA: TGCGCCAGCAGCGGAGGGTCCGTTAGCTCCTACGAGCAGTACTTC. Translating it yields CASSGGSVSSYEQYF.

The chain has TRBV7-8 and TRBJ2-3; the D gene is possibly TRBD1 (6 bases). Germline V CDR1 and CDR2: SGHVS, FQNEAQ. The germline V and J ends were trimmed by 5 bases and 3 bases, with 21 bases remaining between them. There are 17 residues in the CDR3. CDR3 nucleotide sequence: TGTGCCAGCAGCCCCACCGGGACATCAGGCCCTACAGATACGCAGTATTTT. It codes for CASSPTGTSGPTDTQYF. Filled out from reference TRBV7-8 and TRBJ2-3, the complete variable domain reads GAGVSQSPRYKVAKRGQDVALRCDPISGHVSLFWYQQALGQGPEFLTYFQNEAQLDKSGLPSDRFFAERPEGSVSTLKIQRTQQEDSAVYLCASSPTGTSGPTDTQYFGPGTRLTVL.

The V and J genes are TRBV12-3 or TRBV12-4 and TRBJ2-3; TRBD1 might be the D (6 bases). The CDR3 length is 13 residues. The V and J ends lost 11 bases and 0 bases respectively, with 12 bases between them. The chain's CDR3 is CAGSTGSTDTQYF. In nucleotides, the CDR3 is TGTGCCGGCTCAACAGGGAGCACAGATACGCAGTATTTT.

The chain combines TRBV2 with TRBJ2-7; D not resolved. CDR1 SNHLY and CDR2 FYNNEI come from the germline V gene. Trimming took 0 bases from V and 5 from J, leaving 11 bases between them. CDR3 size: 14 residues. The DNA for the CDR3 is TGTGCCAGCAGTGAAGCGCGTGTAAACGACGAGCAGTACTTC. Translation: CASSEARVNDEQYF.

This clonotype has a handful of counts. The J gene is TRBJ2-3, the V gene TRBV5-4; D is unresolved. Trimming removed 3 bases at V and 0 bases at J, with 2 bases between. This CDR3 region has 12 residues. The germline gives CDR1 SGHNT, CDR2 YYREEE (reference sequence). CDR3 in amino acids: CASSSSTDTQYF. The CDR3 DNA is TGTGCCAGCAGCTCTAGCACAGATACGCAGTATTTT.

This chain joins TRBV5-1 and TRBJ2-5; D might be TRBD2 (5 bases). The germline V gene has CDR1 SGHRS and CDR2 YFSETQ. V lost 4 bases to trimming and J lost 0 bases, with 10 bases between them. The CDR3 extends over 14 amino acids. CDR3 sequence reads: CASSNWRYQETQYF. DNA of the CDR3: TGCGCCAGCAGCAACTGGAGGTACCAAGAGACCCAGTACTTC.

This clonotype was found a few times. The CDR3 DNA reads TGTGCCAGCAGCAAAGTGTACCGACGTCAGTTCGGGGAGCTGTTTTTT. This sequence encodes CASSKVYRRQFGELFF. The V call is TRBV21-1, the J call TRBJ2-2. TRBV21-1 is deemed a pseudogene. This CDR3 is 16 amino acids long.

This chain uses TRBV5-1 with TRBJ1-2; D unclear. The CDR3 covers 14 residues. The V and J ends lost 3 bases and 4 bases respectively, with 13 bases between them. Germline V gene data show CDR1 as SGHRS and CDR2 as YFSETQ. CDR3: CASSSPKEGYGYTF. CDR3 DNA: TGCGCCAGCAGCTCCCCGAAGGAAGGCTATGGCTACACCTTC.

The rearrangement links TRBV10-1 to TRBJ2-3; TRBD1 matches at 7 bases. Trimming took 6 bases from V and 5 from J; bases not matched to a gene: 5. CDR3 length: 13 amino acids. CDR1 is WNHNN and CDR2 is SYGVQD in the germline V gene (reference sequence). CDR3 protein: CASSHRGVDTQYF. The CDR3 DNA reads as TGCGCCAGCAGCCACAGGGGTGTAGATACGCAGTATTTT.

This clonotype showed up just a few times. The chain joins TRBV11-2 to TRBJ1-5; D uncertain. The CDR3 extends over 11 amino acids. Trimming took off 4 bases at V and 9 bases at J, with 7 bases between the two ends. Germline V gives CDR1 SGHAT, CDR2 FQNNGV. The CDR3 region is CASSSPGPQHF. The CDR3, as DNA: TGTGCCAGCAGCTCCCCAGGGCCCCAGCATTTT.

The chain employs TRBV24-1 and TRBJ2-3; D remains ambiguous. V gave up 5 bases and J gave up 2 bases, with 10 bases separating them. The CDR3 is made up of 14 amino acids. Per the germline V gene, CDR1 is KGHDR and CDR2 is SFDVKD. The CDR3 protein is CATSAGRNTDTQYF. The CDR3 bases are TGTGCCACCAGTGCAGGCCGAAACACAGATACGCAGTATTTT.